This TCR beta chain was found in a study of shared clonotypes between healthy human individuals. Study at large: Three plates each covered CD4 naive and memory; CD8 naive two, CD8 memory one.

Libraries were prepared by immunoSEQ multiplex PCR; TCRdb keeps only in-frame clonotypes and omits some of them. The repertoire holds 2 million to 2.5 million clones, with 90% to 96% as singletons. Adult donors, all healthy and HIV-negative, had no recent acute infections or vaccinations. Findings and limits, study-wide: Non-shared clonotypes had lower generation probabilities than those shared by all four donors.

Comments on this clone: As yet, its antigen is unknown.

The clonotype originates from a man younger than 35 in good health. Sequencing used naive CD4+ T cells sorted from blood. Noted subset: CD45RA+ positively selected.

The CDR3 here is CASSWSGGIDEQYF. DNA for the CDR3: TGTGCCAGCAGCTGGAGCGGGGGGATCGACGAGCAGTACTTC. The J gene is TRBJ2-7, the V gene TRBV5-4, with 9 bases lining up with TRBD2. The junction had 6 bases not matched to a gene; V was cut back by 3 bases and J by 5 bases. The germline V gene has CDR1 SGHNT and CDR2 YYREEE (reference sequence). The CDR3 has 14 amino acids.